This T cell receptor (beta chain) was documented in a study of T cells in Graves' hyperthyroidism and ophthalmopathy. V shed 7 bases, J shed 4 bases, and the junction held 8 bases outside the gene matches. This CDR3 is 14 amino acids long. Researchers amplified the TCR beta CDR3 regions from RNA transcripts. A set of HTBI primers served as the primers for a first-round RT-PCR of the TCR CDR3. TCRdb re-derived calls from the multiplex PCR reads in MiXCR, one entry per CDR3 protein. This sample has about 500,000 distinct CDR3 sequences; about 16% occur once, and the top ten carry 25% to 35%. The material sequenced was blood. J is TRBJ2-7 and V is TRBV12-3 or TRBV12-4, with 9 nucleotides matching TRBD1. The receptor's source is a woman in her 30s with Graves' ophthalmopathy. CDR3 bases: TGTGCCAGCACCCAAGGACAGGGGATTTACGAGCAGTACTTC. This encodes CASTQGQGIYEQYF.